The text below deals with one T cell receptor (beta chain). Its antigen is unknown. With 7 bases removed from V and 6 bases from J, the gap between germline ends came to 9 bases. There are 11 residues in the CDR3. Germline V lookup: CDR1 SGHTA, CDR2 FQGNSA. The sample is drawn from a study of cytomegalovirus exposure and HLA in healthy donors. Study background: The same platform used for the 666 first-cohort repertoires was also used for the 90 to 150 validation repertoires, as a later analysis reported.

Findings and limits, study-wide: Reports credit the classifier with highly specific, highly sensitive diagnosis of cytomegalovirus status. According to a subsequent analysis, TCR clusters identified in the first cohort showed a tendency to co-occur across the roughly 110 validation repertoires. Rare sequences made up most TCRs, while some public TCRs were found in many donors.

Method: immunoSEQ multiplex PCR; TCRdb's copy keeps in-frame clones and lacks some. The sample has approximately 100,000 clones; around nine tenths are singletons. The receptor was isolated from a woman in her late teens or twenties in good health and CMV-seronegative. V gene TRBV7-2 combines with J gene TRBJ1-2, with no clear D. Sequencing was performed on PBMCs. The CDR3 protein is CASTPGHGYTF. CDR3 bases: TGTGCCAGCACCCCAGGTCATGGCTACACCTTC.